This entry lists 13 T cell receptor beta chains sequenced from one sample in a study of shared clonotypes between healthy human individuals. Assay used: immunoSEQ multiplex PCR; TCRdb lists only in-frame clones, some missing. The repertoire holds 2 million or so clones, with 85% to 95% as singletons. As defined, naive CD8 cells were CD45RO-negative and positively selected for CCR7, with terminally differentiated effector memory CD45RA+ cells excluded. Sequencing used naive CD8+ T cells sorted from blood. The origin of the receptors is a man younger than 30 in good health.

Here the CDR3 DNA reads TGTGCCAGCAGCCCCCGGGACAACTCCTACGAGCAGTACTTC. Protein product: CASSPRDNSYEQYF. This chain links TRBV9 with TRBJ2-7, with D possibly being TRBD1 (6 bases). Trimming took off 4 bases at V and 0 bases at J, with 11 bases between the two ends. CDR3 length: 14 residues. The germline V gene encodes CDR1 SGDLS and CDR2 YYNGEE.

The chain is built from TRBV7-2 and TRBJ2-1, with D perhaps matching TRBD1 (6 bases). The germline V gene encodes CDR1 SGHTA and CDR2 FQGNSA. V dropped 1 base and J dropped 0 bases, with 10 bases sitting between them. This CDR3 has 16 amino acids. The CDR3 bases are TGTGCCAGCAGCTTAGACACAGGGAGCTCCTACAATGAGCAGTTCTTC. It encodes CASSLDTGSSYNEQFF.

J is TRBJ1-1 and V is TRBV4-1; D is ambiguous. The V gene's germline CDR1 is MGHRA and CDR2 YSYEKL. V lost 4 bases and J 2 bases, leaving 14 bases between the germline ends. CDR3 length equals 15 residues. CDR3 loop: CASSLSYGLNTEAFF. The CDR3 coding sequence is TGCGCCAGCAGCCTTTCCTACGGGCTCAACACTGAAGCTTTCTTT.

This chain uses TRBV5-8 with TRBJ2-7, with D perhaps TRBD1 (5 bases). The CDR3 has 15 amino acids. Germline V gene sequence: CDR1 SGHTS, CDR2 YDEGEE. Between the trimmed V and J ends, which lost 4 bases and 3 bases, there was a span of 17 bases. The CDR3 is CASSPLQGSHYEQYF. For the CDR3, the DNA is TGTGCCAGCAGCCCCCTCCAGGGTTCCCACTACGAGCAGTACTTC.

The CDR3 spells CASSLGAGNEQYF. CDR3 in DNA: TGTGCCAGCAGCTTAGGGGCAGGGAACGAGCAGTACTTC. The chain links TRBV7-3 to TRBJ2-7; D might be TRBD1 (5 bases). Trimming stripped 2 bases from V and 5 bases from J, with 10 bases between. The V gene's germline CDR1 is SGHTA and CDR2 FQGTGA. The CDR3 sequence is 13 residues long.

The V call is TRBV7-9, the J call TRBJ1-6, with D unclear. The CDR3 totals 16 residues. Trimming took 5 bases from V and 2 from J, leaving 13 bases between them. Looked up from germline, CDR1 is SEHNR and CDR2 is FQNEAQ (reference sequence). The CDR3 nucleotides are TGTGCCAGCAGCCAGCAATCGAGGGCCTATAATTCACCCCTCCACTTT. Protein sequence: CASSQQSRAYNSPLHF.

The genes are TRBV19 and TRBJ2-5; the D gene is possibly TRBD1 (6 bases). This CDR3 contains 13 residues. V lost 6 bases, J lost 4 bases, and 12 bases lay in between. Germline assignment: CDR1 LNHDA and CDR2 SQIVND (reference sequence). The chain's CDR3 is CASRHRDSETQYF. CDR3 coding DNA: TGTGCCAGTAGACACAGGGATTCAGAGACCCAGTACTTC.

This chain joins TRBV6-5 and TRBJ1-1, with 11 bases aligning to TRBD1. Germline V lookup: CDR1 MNHEY, CDR2 SVGAGI. The CDR3 contains 14 residues. J was trimmed by 6 bases and V by 5 bases; bases with no gene match: 5. CDR3 nucleotide sequence: TGTGCCAGCAGTCCCGGACAGGGGGCGGCTGAAGCTTTCTTT. This encodes CASSPGQGAAEAFF.

This CDR3 reads CASSPQGTAYEQYF. The CDR3, as DNA: TGTGCCAGCAGTCCGCAGGGGACCGCCTACGAGCAGTACTTC. This chain uses TRBV6-5 with TRBJ2-7, with a weak D call TRBD1 (6 bases). This CDR3 spans 14 amino acids. Germline V CDR1 and CDR2: MNHEY, SVGAGI. Trimming cost V 5 bases and J 2 bases, with 13 bases left between them.

The genes are TRBV9 and TRBJ2-1; TRBD1 might be the D (6 bases). This CDR3 has 13 residues. Germline V lookup: CDR1 SGDLS, CDR2 YYNGEE. Between the trimmed V and J ends, which lost 2 bases and 6 bases, there was a span of 9 bases. The DNA of the CDR3 is TGTGCCAGCAGCGTTCAGGGGTCCAATGAGCAGTTCTTC. Translating it yields CASSVQGSNEQFF.

J is TRBJ2-7 and V is TRBV7-9, with 9 bases lining up with TRBD1. V was clipped by 4 bases and J by 3 bases; unmatched bases: 4. The CDR3 has 14 amino acids. The germline gives CDR1 SEHNR, CDR2 FQNEAQ (reference sequence). CDR3 nucleotide sequence: TGTGCCAGCAGCTATGAGGACAGGGGCTACGAGCAGTACTTC. Translated: CASSYEDRGYEQYF. Full variable domain (rest looked up from reference TRBV7-9 and TRBJ2-7): DTGVSQNPRHKITKRGQNVTFRCDPISEHNRLYWYRQTLGQGPEFLTYFQNEAQLEKSRLLSDRFSAERPKGSFSTLEIQRTEQGDSAMYLCASSYEDRGYEQYFGPGTRLTVT.

The rearrangement joins TRBV11-3 to TRBJ2-7; D remains unclear. Trimming cost V 3 bases and J 0 bases, with 6 bases left between them. Germline values: CDR1 SGHNT, CDR2 YENEEA. The CDR3 consists of 13 residues. The CDR3 loop is CASSFPGSYEQYF. CDR3 bases: TGTGCCAGCAGCTTTCCGGGCTCCTACGAGCAGTACTTC.

The V gene is TRBV6-5, the J gene TRBJ2-1; 10 nucleotides align to TRBD2. Germline CDR1 and CDR2: MNHEY and SVGAGI. This CDR3 has 15 amino acids. The V gene end was trimmed by 6 bases and the J gene end by 6 bases; junction bases not matched to a gene: 8. CDR3 loop: CASSFLAGEGNEQFF. The CDR3 coding sequence is TGTGCCAGCAGCTTCCTAGCGGGAGAGGGCAATGAGCAGTTCTTC.